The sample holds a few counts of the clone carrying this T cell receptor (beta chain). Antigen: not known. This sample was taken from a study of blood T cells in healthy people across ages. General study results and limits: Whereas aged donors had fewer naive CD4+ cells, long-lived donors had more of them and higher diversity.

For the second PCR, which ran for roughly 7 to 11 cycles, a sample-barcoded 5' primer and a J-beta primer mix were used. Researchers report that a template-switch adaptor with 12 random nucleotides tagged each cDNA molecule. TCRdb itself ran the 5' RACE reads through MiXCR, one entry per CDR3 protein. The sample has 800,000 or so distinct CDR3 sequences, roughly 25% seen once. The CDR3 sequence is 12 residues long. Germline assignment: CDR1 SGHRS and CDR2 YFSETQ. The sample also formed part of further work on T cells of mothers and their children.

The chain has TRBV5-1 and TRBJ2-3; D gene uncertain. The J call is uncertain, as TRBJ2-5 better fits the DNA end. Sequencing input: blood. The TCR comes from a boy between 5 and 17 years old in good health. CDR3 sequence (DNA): TGCGCCAGCAGCTTTAATGCGGACACCCAGTACTTC. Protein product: CASSFNADTQYF.